Detailed here is one TCR beta chain. Its target is unknown. Per germline, CDR1 MNHEY and CDR2 SMNVEV (reference sequence). V lost 6 bases, J lost 0 bases, and 11 bases lay in between. The CDR3 is 14 residues long. The source of the sample is a study of T cell responses to AZD1222 COVID-19 vaccine. Study findings and constraints: Vaccine-related CD4 TCRs covered spike, predominating at 160-218 and 743-854. Spike-specific TCR depth and breadth grew after two AZD1222 doses.

Clones were sequenced by immunoSEQ multiplex PCR, and TCRdb holds only the in-frame ones, with some missing. This sample has about 130,000 clones, with approximately 91% found just once. J is TRBJ1-1 and V is TRBV27, with D unclear. Sequences were derived from peripheral blood, sampled on day 0 of AZD1222 vaccination. The clonotype comes from an adult in good health. CDR3 DNA: TGTGCCAGCAGGACCGTCGGCCTGAACACTGAAGCTTTCTTT. Residues: CASRTVGLNTEAFF.